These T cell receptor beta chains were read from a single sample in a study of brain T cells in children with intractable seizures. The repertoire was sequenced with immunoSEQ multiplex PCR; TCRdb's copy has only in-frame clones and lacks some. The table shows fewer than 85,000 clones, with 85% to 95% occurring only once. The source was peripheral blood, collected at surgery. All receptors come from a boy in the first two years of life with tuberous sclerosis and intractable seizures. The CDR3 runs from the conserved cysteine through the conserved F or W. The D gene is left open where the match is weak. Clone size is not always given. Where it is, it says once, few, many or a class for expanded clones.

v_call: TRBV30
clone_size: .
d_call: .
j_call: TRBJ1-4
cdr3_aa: CAWQRNEKLFF
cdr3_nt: TGTGCCTGGCAGCGAAATGAAAAACTGTTTTTT

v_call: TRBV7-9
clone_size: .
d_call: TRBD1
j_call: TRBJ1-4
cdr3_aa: CASSRDRGEKLFF
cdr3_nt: TGTGCCAGCAGCCGGGACAGGGGTGAAAAACTGTTTTTT

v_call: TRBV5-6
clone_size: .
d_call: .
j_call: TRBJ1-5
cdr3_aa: CASSLFDRLSNQPQHF
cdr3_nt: TGTGCCAGCAGCTTGTTTGATCGGCTTAGCAATCAGCCCCAGCATTTT

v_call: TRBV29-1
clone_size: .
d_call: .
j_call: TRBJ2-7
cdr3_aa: CSVGGGTPFEQYF
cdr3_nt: TGCAGCGTTGGGGGAGGTACCCCCTTCGAGCAGTACTTC

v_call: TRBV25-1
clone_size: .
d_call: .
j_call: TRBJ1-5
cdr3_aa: CASSPGEVNQPQHF
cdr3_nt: TGTGCCAGCAGTCCCGGGGAGGTAAATCAGCCCCAGCATTTT

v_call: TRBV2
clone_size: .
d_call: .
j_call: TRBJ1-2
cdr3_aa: CASSEALGGGYDGYTF
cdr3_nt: TGTGCCAGCAGTGAAGCGCTAGGGGGAGGGTATGATGGCTACACCTTC

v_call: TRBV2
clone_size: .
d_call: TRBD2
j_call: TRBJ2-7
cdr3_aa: CASRTSATYEQYF
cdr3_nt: TGTGCCAGCAGAACTAGCGCCACCTACGAGCAGTACTTC

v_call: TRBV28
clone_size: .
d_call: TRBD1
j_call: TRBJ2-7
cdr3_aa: CASSFAVGTGSYEQYF
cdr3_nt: TGTGCCAGCAGTTTTGCGGTCGGGACAGGATCCTACGAGCAGTACTTC

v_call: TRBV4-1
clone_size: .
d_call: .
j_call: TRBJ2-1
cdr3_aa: CASSRSSANNNEQFF
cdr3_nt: TGCGCCAGCAGCCGGTCTAGTGCAAATAACAATGAGCAGTTCTTC

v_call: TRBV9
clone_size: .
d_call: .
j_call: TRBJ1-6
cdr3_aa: CASSVEGGNSPLHF
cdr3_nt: TGTGCCAGCAGCGTAGAGGGAGGAAATTCACCCCTCCACTTT

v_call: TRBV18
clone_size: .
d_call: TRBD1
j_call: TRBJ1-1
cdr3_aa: CASSREAGGSTEAFF
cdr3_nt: TGTGCCAGCTCACGAGAGGCAGGGGGTAGCACTGAAGCTTTCTTT

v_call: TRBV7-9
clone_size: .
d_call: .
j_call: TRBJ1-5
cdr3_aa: CASSLAGGLGNQPQHF
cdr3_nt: TGTGCCAGCAGCTTAGCCGGGGGGTTAGGCAATCAGCCCCAGCATTTT

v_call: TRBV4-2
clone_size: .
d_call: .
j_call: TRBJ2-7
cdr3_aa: CASSQDREVSYEQYF
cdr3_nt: TGTGCCAGCAGCCAAGATCGAGAGGTCTCCTACGAGCAGTACTTC

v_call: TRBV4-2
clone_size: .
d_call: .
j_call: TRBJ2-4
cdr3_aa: CASSQEGLKNIQYF
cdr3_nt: TGTGCCAGCAGCCAAGAGGGATTGAAAAACATTCAGTACTTC

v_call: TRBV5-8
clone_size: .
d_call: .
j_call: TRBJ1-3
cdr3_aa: CASSLEARRDF
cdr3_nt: TGTGCCAGCAGCTTGGAGGCACGGCGGGATTTT

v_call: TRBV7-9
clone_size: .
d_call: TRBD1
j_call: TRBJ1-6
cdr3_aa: CASSLIRQGGNSPLHF
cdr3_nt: TGTGCCAGCAGCTTAATCCGACAGGGGGGAAATTCACCCCTCCACTTT

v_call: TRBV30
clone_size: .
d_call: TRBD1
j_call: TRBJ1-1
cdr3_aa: CAWRPLQGSNTEAFF
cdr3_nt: TGTGCCTGGAGGCCCCTACAGGGGAGCAACACTGAAGCTTTCTTT

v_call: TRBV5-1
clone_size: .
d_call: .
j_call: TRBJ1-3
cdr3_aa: CASSPRGYSGNTIYF
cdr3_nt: TGCGCCAGCAGCCCCCGGGGGTACTCTGGAAACACCATATATTTT

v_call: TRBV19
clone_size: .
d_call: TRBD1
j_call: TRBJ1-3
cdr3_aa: CASRDRTGSSGNTIYF
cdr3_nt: TGTGCCAGTAGGGACCGGACAGGGTCCTCTGGAAACACCATATATTTT

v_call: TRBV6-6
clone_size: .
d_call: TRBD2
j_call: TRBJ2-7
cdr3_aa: CASSYTSGSREQYF
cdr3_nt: TGTGCCAGCAGTTATACGAGCGGGAGTCGCGAGCAGTACTTC

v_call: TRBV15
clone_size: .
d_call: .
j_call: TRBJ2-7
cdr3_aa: CATSVERGVSYEQYF
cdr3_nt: TGTGCCACCAGCGTGGAGCGAGGGGTCTCCTACGAGCAGTACTTC

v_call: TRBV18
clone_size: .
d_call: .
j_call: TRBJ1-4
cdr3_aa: CASMNREKLFF
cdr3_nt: TGTGCCAGCATGAACCGCGAAAAACTGTTTTTT

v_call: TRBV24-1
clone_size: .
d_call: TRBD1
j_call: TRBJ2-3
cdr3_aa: CATSDPGTAPGTDTQYF
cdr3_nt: TGTGCCACCAGTGATCCCGGGACAGCCCCCGGTACAGATACGCAGTATTTT

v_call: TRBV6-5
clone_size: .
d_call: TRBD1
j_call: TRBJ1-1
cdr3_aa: CASSQQGGSTEAFF
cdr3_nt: TGTGCCAGCAGCCAACAGGGGGGGAGCACTGAAGCTTTCTTT

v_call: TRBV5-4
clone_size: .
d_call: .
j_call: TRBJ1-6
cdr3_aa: CASAKDYNSPLHF
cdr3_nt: TGTGCCAGCGCAAAGGACTATAATTCACCCCTCCACTTT

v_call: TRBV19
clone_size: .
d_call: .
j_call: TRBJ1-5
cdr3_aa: CASSTGYRSNQPQHF
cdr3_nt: TGTGCCAGTAGTACAGGGTATCGTAGCAATCAGCCCCAGCATTTT

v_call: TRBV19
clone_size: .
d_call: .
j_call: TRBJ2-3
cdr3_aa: CASSIRDTDTQYF
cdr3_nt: TGTGCCAGTAGTATAAGGGACACAGATACGCAGTATTTT

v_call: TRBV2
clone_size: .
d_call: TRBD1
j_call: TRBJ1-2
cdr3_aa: CASSPGQGSGYTF
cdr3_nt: TGTGCCAGCAGCCCAGGACAGGGGTCTGGCTACACCTTC

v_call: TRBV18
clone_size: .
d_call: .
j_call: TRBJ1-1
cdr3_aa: CASSPELPMNTEAFF
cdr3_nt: TGTGCCAGCTCACCAGAGCTTCCCATGAACACTGAAGCTTTCTTT

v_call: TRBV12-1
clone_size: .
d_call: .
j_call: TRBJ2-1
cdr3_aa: CASSLPGLAGYNEQFF
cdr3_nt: TGTGCCAGCAGCTTACCGGGACTAGCGGGGTACAATGAGCAGTTCTTC

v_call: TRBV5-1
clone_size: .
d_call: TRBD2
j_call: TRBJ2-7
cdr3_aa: CASSGSGVSYEQYF
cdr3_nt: TGCGCCAGCAGCGGTAGCGGGGTTTCCTACGAGCAGTACTTC

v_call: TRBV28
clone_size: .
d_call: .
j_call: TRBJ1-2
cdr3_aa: CASSSWRDVDYGYTF
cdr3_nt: TGTGCCAGCAGCTCATGGCGGGACGTGGACTATGGCTACACCTTC

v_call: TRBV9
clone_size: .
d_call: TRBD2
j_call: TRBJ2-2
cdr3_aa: CASSPGGRFGTGELFF
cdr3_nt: TGTGCCAGCAGCCCCGGCGGGAGGTTCGGCACCGGGGAGCTGTTTTTT

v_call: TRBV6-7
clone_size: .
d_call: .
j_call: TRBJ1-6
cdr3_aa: CASKSGTYNSPLHF
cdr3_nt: TGTGCCAGCAAGTCAGGAACCTATAATTCACCCCTCCACTTT

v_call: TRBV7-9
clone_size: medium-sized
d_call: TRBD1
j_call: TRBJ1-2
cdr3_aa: CASSSGQGNYGYTF
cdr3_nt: TGTGCCAGCAGCTCGGGACAGGGCAACTATGGCTACACCTTC

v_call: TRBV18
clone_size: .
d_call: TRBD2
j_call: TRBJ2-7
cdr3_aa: CASSPGTSGGAYEQYF
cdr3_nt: TGTGCCAGCTCACCCGGGACTAGCGGGGGGGCCTACGAGCAGTACTTC

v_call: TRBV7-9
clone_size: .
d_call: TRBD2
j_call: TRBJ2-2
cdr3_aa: CASSRLAGGSGELFF
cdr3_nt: TGTGCCAGCAGCAGACTAGCGGGAGGGAGCGGGGAGCTGTTTTTT

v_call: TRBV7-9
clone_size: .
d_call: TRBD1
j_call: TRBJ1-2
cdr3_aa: CASSEGTGNYGYTF
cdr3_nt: TGTGCCAGCAGCGAAGGGACAGGGAACTATGGCTACACCTTC

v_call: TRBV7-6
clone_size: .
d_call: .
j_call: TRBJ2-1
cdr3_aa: CASSDAGTSSYNEQFF
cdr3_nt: TGTGCCAGCAGTGATGCGGGCACGAGCTCCTACAATGAGCAGTTCTTC

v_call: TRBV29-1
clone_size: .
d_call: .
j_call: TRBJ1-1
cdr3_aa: CSVAGARNTEAFF
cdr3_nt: TGCAGCGTCGCAGGGGCCCGCAACACTGAAGCTTTCTTT

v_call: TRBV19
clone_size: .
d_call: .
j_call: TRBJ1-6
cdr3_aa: CASSPRAGQYNSPLHF
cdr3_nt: TGTGCCAGTAGTCCACGAGCCGGGCAGTATAATTCACCCCTCCACTTT

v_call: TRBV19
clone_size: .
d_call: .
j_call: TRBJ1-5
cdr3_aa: CASSFMAGRNQPQHF
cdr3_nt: TGTGCCAGTAGCTTTATGGCAGGGCGCAATCAGCCCCAGCATTTT

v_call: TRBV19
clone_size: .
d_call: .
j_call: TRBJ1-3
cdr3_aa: CASHRGAMAGNTIYF
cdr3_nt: TGTGCCAGCCACCGGGGGGCTATGGCTGGAAACACCATATATTTT

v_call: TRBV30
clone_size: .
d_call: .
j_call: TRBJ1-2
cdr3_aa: CAWSDREYGYTF
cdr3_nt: TGTGCCTGGAGTGATAGGGAGTATGGCTACACCTTC

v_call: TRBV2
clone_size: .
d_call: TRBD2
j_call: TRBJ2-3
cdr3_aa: CASSEVSRGAADTQYF
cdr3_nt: TGTGCCAGCAGTGAAGTTTCGCGGGGGGCGGCAGATACGCAGTATTTT

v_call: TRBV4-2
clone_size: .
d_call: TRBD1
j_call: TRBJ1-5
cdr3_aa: CASSQDRGQDQPQHF
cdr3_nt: TGTGCCAGCAGCCAAGACAGGGGGCAGGATCAGCCCCAGCATTTT

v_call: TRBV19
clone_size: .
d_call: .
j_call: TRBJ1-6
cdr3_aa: CASSTRVDNSPLHF
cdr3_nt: TGTGCCAGTAGTACCCGGGTCGATAATTCACCCCTCCACTTT

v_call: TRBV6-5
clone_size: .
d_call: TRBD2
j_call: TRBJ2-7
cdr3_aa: CASSSGLAGVYEQYF
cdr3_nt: TGTGCCAGCAGTTCTGGACTAGCGGGAGTCTACGAGCAGTACTTC